This TCR beta chain was sequenced in a study of CD8+ T cells in alopecia areata. The treatment is: oral pan-JAK inhibitor, 5-10 mg twice daily. Reverse transcribed after extraction, RNA yielded cDNA as the sequencing template. TCRdb's table, derived via immunoSEQ multiplex PCR, lists solely in-frame clones and lacks some. The profile shows about 130,000 clones, roughly 52% of them singletons. V lost 1 base, J lost 6 bases, and 10 bases lay in between. The CDR3 has 13 amino acids. Germline assignment: CDR1 SGHRS and CDR2 YFSETQ. Sequencing used CD8+ T cells sorted from blood, obtained at week 4, from a patient treated with tofacitinib. The origin of this receptor is a human donor with alopecia areata. This chain links TRBV5-1 with TRBJ1-2, with unresolved D. CDR3 in amino acids: CASSLPDYDGYTF. CDR3 in DNA: TGCGCCAGCAGCTTGCCTGACTACGATGGCTACACCTTC.